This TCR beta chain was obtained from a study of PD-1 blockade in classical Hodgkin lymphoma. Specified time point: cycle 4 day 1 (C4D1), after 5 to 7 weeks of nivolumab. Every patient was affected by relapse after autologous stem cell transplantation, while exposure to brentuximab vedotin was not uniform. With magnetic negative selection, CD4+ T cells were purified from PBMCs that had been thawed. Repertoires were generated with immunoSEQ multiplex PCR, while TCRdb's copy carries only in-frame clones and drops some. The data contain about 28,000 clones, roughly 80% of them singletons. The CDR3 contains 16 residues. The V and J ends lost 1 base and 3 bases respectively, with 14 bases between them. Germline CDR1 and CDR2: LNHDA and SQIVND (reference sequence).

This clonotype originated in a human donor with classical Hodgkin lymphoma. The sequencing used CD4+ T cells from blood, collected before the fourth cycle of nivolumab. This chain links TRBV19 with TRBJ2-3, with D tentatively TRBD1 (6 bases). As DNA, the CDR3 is TGTGCCAGTAGTATAGTAACCGGGACACCTACAGATACGCAGTATTTT. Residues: CASSIVTGTPTDTQYF.